Below, 4 T cell receptor beta chains from the same sample are listed, as sequenced in a study of shared clonotypes between healthy human individuals. Naive-designated CD8 cells lacked CD45RO, were positively enriched for CCR7, and omitted terminally differentiated effector memory CD45RA+ cells. Profiling relied on immunoSEQ multiplex PCR, and the TCRdb table lists in-frame clones only, not all of them. The sample holds 1.5 million to 2.5 million clones, about 95% seen once. Source material: naive CD8+ T cells sorted from blood. The receptors shown here come from a man between 18 and 29 years old in good health.

This chain joins TRBV5-6 and TRBJ2-1; D not certain. V shed 2 bases and J shed 7 bases, with 7 bases lying between them. The V gene's germline CDR1 is SGHDT and CDR2 YYEEEE. This CDR3 region has 12 residues. In nucleotides, the CDR3 is TGTGCCAGCAGCTTTATCTGGAATGAGCAGTTCTTC. Translated, it gives CASSFIWNEQFF. Full variable domain (missing parts from reference TRBV5-6 and TRBJ2-1): DAGVTQSPTHLIKTRGQQVTLRCSPKSGHDTVSWYQQALGQGPQFIFQYYEEEERQRGNFPDRFSGHQFPNYSSELNVNALLLGDSALYLCASSFIWNEQFFGPGTRLTVL.

In regard to this clone: An end of the junction does not agree with germline; a read error may underlie this. This rearrangement joins TRBV27 to TRBJ2-1; the match to TRBD2 covers 7 bases. CDR1 is MNHEY, CDR2 SMNVEV, per germline (reference sequence). The CDR3 spans 14 residues. CDR3 DNA: TGTGCCAGCAGTTCCCGACTAGCCTATAATGAGCAGTTCTTC. It codes for CASSSRLAYNEQFF.

This rearrangement joins TRBV5-4 to TRBJ1-4; no definite D call. Trimming stripped 2 bases from V and 10 bases from J, with 9 bases between. The CDR3 length is 12 residues. Germline CDR1 is SGHNT and CDR2 is YYREEE (reference sequence). This CDR3 reads CASSLSRAKLFF. The DNA of the CDR3 is TGTGCCAGCAGCTTAAGTCGAGCAAAACTGTTTTTT.

The CDR3 DNA reads TGTGCCACCAGCAGAGAATACAGCAATGAGCAGTTCTTC. Protein sequence: CATSREYSNEQFF. This rearrangement joins TRBV15 to TRBJ2-1, with D unresolved. Looked up from germline, CDR1 is LNHNV and CDR2 is YYDKDF (reference sequence). V lost 0 bases to trimming and J lost 6 bases, with 6 bases between them. CDR3 length: 13 amino acids.